The rows below give T cell receptor beta chains drawn from one sample of a study of Tregs in tolerant kidney transplant recipients. Sequenced by immunoSEQ multiplex PCR; TCRdb stores in-frame clones only, minus some. Counted here are some 70,000 clones, roughly 92% occurring once; the ten biggest clones make up roughly 11%. Here the sequenced sample was CD8+ T cells from blood, taken before the transplant. The source of these receptors is a human donor who received a combined kidney and bone marrow transplant. Each CDR3 is given without its conserved first and last residue. Fields, in order: CDR3 protein, J gene, V gene.

ASSQAAGAEGYT TRBJ1-2 TRBV13
ASITNSGSFNEQF TRBJ2-1 TRBV6-1
ASRGQGGDSPLH TRBJ1-6 TRBV9
ASSPVGTGTYNEQF TRBJ2-1 TRBV4-3
ASSRLAGAKNIQY TRBJ2-4 TRBV6-5
ASSLVEGQGGDGYT TRBJ1-2 TRBV7-8
ASSPTGTSGAANTGELF TRBJ2-2 TRBV4-2
ASSLGQNTEAF TRBJ1-1 TRBV19
ASSPGQGFNQPQH TRBJ1-5 TRBV19
ASSHLAGGYNEQF TRBJ2-1 TRBV10-2
SVDPGKANYGYT TRBJ1-2 TRBV29-1
ASSLEYRILSNQPQH TRBJ1-5 TRBV7-8
ASSFRTGDSTYSGANVLT TRBJ2-6 TRBV9
ASTLTGGTGELF TRBJ2-2 TRBV27
ASSWGQGENYEQY TRBJ2-7 TRBV5-6
ASTGPWGFNSPLH TRBJ1-6 TRBV19
ASSQDRGSPYEQY TRBJ2-7 TRBV4-1
ASSIGLAGVNEQF TRBJ2-1 TRBV19
ASSGSDFGIWGYT TRBJ1-2 TRBV5-5
ASSLSSGPYNEQF TRBJ2-1 TRBV7-6
ASSLFDGGIFSTDTQY TRBJ2-3 TRBV28
ASSPGQGAQETQY TRBJ2-5 TRBV4-1
ASSGSGEFYNEQF TRBJ2-1 TRBV7-9
AGGSSGVEQY TRBJ2-7 TRBV30
ASSSLERHGYEQY TRBJ2-7 TRBV27
ASRTGPGQGYEKLF TRBJ1-4 TRBV5-5
ASSSNTGELF TRBJ2-2 TRBV27
ATTDRGGTEAF TRBJ1-1 TRBV10-3
ASTAGVIDYGYT TRBJ1-2 TRBV19
ASSHQGMWETQY TRBJ2-5 TRBV9
ASSLVGGNYEQY TRBJ2-7 TRBV27
ASSENLGGMGWETQY TRBJ2-5 TRBV6-1
ASSPAGRDTDTQY TRBJ2-3 TRBV4-1
ASSEGAYEQY TRBJ2-7 TRBV4-2
ASSEWVPGGAQETQY TRBJ2-5 TRBV25-1
ASSSTGGNYEQY TRBJ2-7 TRBV4-1
ASSGEGAYGYT TRBJ1-2 TRBV2
ASSQGPGHYNEQF TRBJ2-1 TRBV4-3
ASGNRGNEQF TRBJ2-1 TRBV27
ASSLFLSGYNEQF TRBJ2-1 TRBV11-2
ASSFGTRGRETQY TRBJ2-5 TRBV27
ASSPAASGWEGNEQF TRBJ2-1 TRBV7-3
ASSQVVGGRSGNTIY TRBJ1-3 TRBV4-2
ASSPGSGYHEQY TRBJ2-7 TRBV5-6
ASSWGLGNTIY TRBJ1-3 TRBV25-1
ASNRPGTGGTATNEKLF TRBJ1-4 TRBV27
ASSKEDRDNTGELF TRBJ2-2 TRBV21-1
ASSLGPGTDPNYGYT TRBJ1-2 TRBV7-6